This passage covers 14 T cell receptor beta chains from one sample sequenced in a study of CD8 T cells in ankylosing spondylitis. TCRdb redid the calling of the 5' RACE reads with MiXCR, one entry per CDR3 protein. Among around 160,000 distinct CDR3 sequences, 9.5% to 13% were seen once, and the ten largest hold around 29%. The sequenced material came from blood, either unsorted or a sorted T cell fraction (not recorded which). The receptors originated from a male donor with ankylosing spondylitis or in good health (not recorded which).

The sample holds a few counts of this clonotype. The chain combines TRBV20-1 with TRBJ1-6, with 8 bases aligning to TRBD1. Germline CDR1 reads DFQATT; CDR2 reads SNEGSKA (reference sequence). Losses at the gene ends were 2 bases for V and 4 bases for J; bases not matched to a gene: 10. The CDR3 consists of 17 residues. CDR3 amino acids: CSARPDRALSYNSPLHF. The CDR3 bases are TGCAGTGCTAGACCGGACAGGGCCCTCTCTTATAATTCACCCCTCCACTTT.

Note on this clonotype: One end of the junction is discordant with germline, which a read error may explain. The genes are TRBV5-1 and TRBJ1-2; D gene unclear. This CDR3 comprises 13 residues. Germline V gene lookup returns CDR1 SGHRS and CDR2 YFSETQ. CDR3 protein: CANSSQAADGYTF. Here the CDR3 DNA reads TGCGCCAACAGCTCCCAGGCGGCGGATGGCTACACCTTC.

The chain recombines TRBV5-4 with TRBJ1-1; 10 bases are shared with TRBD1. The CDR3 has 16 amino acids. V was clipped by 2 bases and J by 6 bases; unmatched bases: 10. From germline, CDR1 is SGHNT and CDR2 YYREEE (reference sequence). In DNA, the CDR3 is TGTGCCAGCAGCTTAGGGAGACAGGGGGCAAGATCTGAAGCTTTCTTT. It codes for CASSLGRQGARSEAFF.

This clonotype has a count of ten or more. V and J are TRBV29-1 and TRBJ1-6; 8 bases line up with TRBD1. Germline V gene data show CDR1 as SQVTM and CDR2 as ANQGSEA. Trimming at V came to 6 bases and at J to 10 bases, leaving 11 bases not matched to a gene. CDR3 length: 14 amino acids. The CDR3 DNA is TGCAGCGTCCGGACAGGGTCGGGCGGATCACCCCTCCACTTT. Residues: CSVRTGSGGSPLHF.

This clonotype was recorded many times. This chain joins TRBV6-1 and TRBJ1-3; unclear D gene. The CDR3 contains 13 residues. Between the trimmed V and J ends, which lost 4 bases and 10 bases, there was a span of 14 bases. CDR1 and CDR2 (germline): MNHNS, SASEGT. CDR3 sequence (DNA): TGTGCCAGCAGTGTCGACGGCGGCGTGACCATATATTTT. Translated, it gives CASSVDGGVTIYF.

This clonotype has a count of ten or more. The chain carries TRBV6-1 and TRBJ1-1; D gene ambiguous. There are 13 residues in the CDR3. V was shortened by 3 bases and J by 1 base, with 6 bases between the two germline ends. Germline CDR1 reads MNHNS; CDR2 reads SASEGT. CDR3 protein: CASSDTANTEAFF. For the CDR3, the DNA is TGTGCCAGCAGTGATACAGCGAACACTGAAGCTTTCTTT.

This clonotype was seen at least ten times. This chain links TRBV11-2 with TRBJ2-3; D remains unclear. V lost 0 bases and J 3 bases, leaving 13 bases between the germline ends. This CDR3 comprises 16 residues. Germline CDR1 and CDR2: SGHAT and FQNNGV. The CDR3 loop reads CASSLEASLGTDTQYF. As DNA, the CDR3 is TGTGCCAGCAGCTTAGAAGCCTCCCTAGGGACAGATACGCAGTATTTT.

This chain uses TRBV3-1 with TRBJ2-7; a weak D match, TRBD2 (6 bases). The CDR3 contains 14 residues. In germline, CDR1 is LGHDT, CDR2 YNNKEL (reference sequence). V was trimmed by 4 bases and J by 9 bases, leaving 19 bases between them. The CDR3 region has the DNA TGTGCCAGCAGCCGGAGCGGGTTGAGCGAGGGGCAGTACTTC. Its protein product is CASSRSGLSEGQYF.

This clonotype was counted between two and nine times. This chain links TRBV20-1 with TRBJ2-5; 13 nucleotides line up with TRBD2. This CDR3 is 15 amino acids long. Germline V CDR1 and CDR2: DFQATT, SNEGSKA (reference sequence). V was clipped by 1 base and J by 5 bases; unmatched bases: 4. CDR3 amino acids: CSARGQTSGRETQYF. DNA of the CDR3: TGCAGTGCTAGAGGGCAGACTAGCGGGAGGGAGACCCAGTACTTC.

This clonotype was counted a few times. The CDR3 DNA reads TGTGCCAGCAGCTTGGGACACCTCAACTATGGCTACACCTTC. This sequence encodes CASSLGHLNYGYTF. The chain uses TRBV7-6 and TRBJ1-2; D possibly corresponds to TRBD1 (6 bases). CDR1 is SGHVS, CDR2 FNYEAQ, per germline. The CDR3 loop spans 14 amino acids. Trimming left V 3 bases short and J 2 bases short, with 10 bases between.

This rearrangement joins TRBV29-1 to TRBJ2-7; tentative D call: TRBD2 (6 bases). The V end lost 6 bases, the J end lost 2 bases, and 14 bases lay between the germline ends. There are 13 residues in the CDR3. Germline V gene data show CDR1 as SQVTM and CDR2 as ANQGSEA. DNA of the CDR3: TGCAGCGTCCGCGGGGCGGGAACCTACGAGCAGTACTTC. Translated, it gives CSVRGAGTYEQYF.

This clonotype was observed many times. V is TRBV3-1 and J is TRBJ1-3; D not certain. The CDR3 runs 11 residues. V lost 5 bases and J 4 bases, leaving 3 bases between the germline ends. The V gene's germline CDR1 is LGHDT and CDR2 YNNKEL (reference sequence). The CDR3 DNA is TGTGCCAGCAGCGGGGGAAACACCATATATTTT. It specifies CASSGGNTIYF.

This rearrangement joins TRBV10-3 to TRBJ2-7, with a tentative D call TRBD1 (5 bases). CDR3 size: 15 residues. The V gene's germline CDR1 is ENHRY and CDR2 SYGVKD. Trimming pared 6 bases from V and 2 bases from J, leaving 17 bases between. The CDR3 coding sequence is TGTGCCATCAGCCCTACAGGAGTGGGGACCTACGAGCAGTACTTC. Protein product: CAISPTGVGTYEQYF.

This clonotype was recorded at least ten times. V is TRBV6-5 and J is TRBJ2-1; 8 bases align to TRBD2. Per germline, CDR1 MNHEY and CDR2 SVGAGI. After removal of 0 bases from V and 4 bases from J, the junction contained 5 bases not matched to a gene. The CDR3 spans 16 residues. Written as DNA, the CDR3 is TGTGCCAGCAGTTACTCCTGGCTAGCGGGTTACAATGAGCAGTTCTTC. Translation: CASSYSWLAGYNEQFF.